This is a list of T cell receptor beta chains from one sample in a study of breast tumors, draining lymph nodes, adjacent tissues. TCRdb redid the calling of the multiplex PCR reads with MiXCR, one entry per CDR3 protein. The sample contains around 290,000 distinct CDR3 sequences, 30% of which appear only once. Sequenced material: axillary lymph node tissue. All receptors come from a female donor with breast cancer. Some clones in this sample may be carry-over from other donors' samples. The CDR3 runs from the conserved cysteine through the conserved F or W. A D gene is named only where the DNA matches it firmly. Clone size, where shown, is once, few, many, or a class for clones that have expanded.

>.|TRBV20-1|TRBJ2-5|many
CSGWVGAKETQYF
TGCAGCGGATGGGTAGGCGCAAAAGAGACCCAGTACTTC
>.|TRBV6-1|TRBJ1-4|.
CASTPRDVYGYTNEKLFF
TGTGCCAGCACGCCCAGGGATGTCTATGGCTACACCAATGAAAAACTGTTTTTT
>.|TRBV6-5|TRBJ2-6|few
CASSYFSGYASGANVLTF
TGTGCCAGCAGTTACTTTAGCGGCTACGCCTCTGGGGCCAACGTCCTGACTTTC
>.|TRBV28|TRBJ2-7|.
CASSRVAVGEQYF
TGTGCCAGCTCTAGAGTAGCGGTGGGGGAGCAGTACTTC
>.|TRBV19|TRBJ2-6|.
CASAQGTSGANVLTF
TGTGCCAGCGCACAGGGGACTTCTGGGGCCAACGTCCTGACTTTC
>TRBD2|TRBV6-5|TRBJ2-1|few
CASSFREAGEEGPFF
TGTGCCAGCAGTTTCCGGGAGGCGGGAGAAGAGGGGCCGTTCTTC
>TRBD1|TRBV20-1|TRBJ1-3|many
CSASHRGRNTIYF
TGCAGTGCTAGCCACAGGGGAAGAAACACCATATATTTT
>.|TRBV6-5|TRBJ1-1|few
CASSLYRGTTEAFF
TGTGCCAGCAGTTTATATAGGGGGACCACTGAAGCTTTCTTT
>.|TRBV6-1|TRBJ2-1|.
CASSQATESGSYNEQFF
TGTGCCAGCAGTCAAGCGACCGAAAGCGGTTCCTACAATGAGCAGTTCTTC
>TRBD2|TRBV30|TRBJ2-1|few
CARTSGEYNEQFF
TGTGCCCGTACTAGCGGGGAATACAATGAGCAGTTCTTC
>.|TRBV12-3/TRBV12-4|TRBJ1-1|.
CASSLYGGVTEAFF
TGTGCCAGCAGTTTATATGGGGGGGTCACTGAAGCTTTCTTT
>TRBD1|TRBV7-2|TRBJ1-2|many
CASSTGTGFLGYTF
TGTGCCAGCAGCACCGGGACAGGGTTTCTTGGCTACACCTTC
>TRBD2|TRBV29-1|TRBJ2-1|.
CRGGKGLATNNEQFF
TGCCGAGGAGGAAAGGGACTAGCGACTAACAATGAGCAGTTCTTC
>TRBD2|TRBV20-1|TRBJ2-5|.
CSAKGLAGVGGETQYF
TGCAGTGCCAAGGGACTAGCGGGAGTAGGGGGGGAGACCCAGTACTTC
>.|TRBV28|TRBJ1-4|few
CASTVAGNEKLFF
TGTGCGAGCACCGTAGCGGGTAATGAAAAACTGTTTTTT
>.|TRBV6-1|TRBJ1-6|many
CASSEPLVQVNSPLHF
TGTGCCAGCAGTGAACCCCTCGTCCAGGTGAACTCACCCCTCCACTTT
>TRBD1|TRBV9|TRBJ2-5|many
CASSVQSQGAGETQYF
TGTGCCAGCAGCGTTCAATCACAGGGGGCAGGAGAGACCCAGTACTTC
>TRBD2|TRBV11-1|TRBJ2-1|few
CASSFFEYSGRNNEQFF
TGTGCCAGCAGCTTTTTTGAGTACAGCGGGAGAAACAATGAGCAGTTCTTC
>TRBD2|TRBV5-1|TRBJ2-1|many
CASSFMVRASGRQYNEQFF
TGCGCCAGCAGCTTTATGGTTCGGGCTAGCGGGAGGCAATACAATGAGCAGTTCTTC
>TRBD1|TRBV19|TRBJ2-5|.
CASNRAGTGFGVTQYF
TGTGCCAGTAATAGGGCCGGGACAGGGTTTGGGGTGACCCAGTACTTC
>TRBD2|TRBV7-9|TRBJ2-5|many
CASSPGRGVQETQYF
TGTGCCAGCAGCCCCGGACGGGGGGTTCAAGAGACCCAGTACTTC
>TRBD2|TRBV20-1|TRBJ2-5|few
CSAFIGLAKETQYF
TGCAGTGCGTTTATAGGACTAGCAAAAGAGACCCAGTACTTC
>.|TRBV30|TRBJ1-5|many
CAWSYGIGNQPQHF
TGTGCCTGGAGTTACGGGATAGGCAATCAGCCCCAGCATTTT
>.|TRBV5-8|TRBJ2-6|many
CASSLSPGANVLTF
TGTGCCAGCAGCTTGTCCCCTGGGGCCAACGTCCTGACTTTC
>TRBD2|TRBV2|TRBJ2-1|many
CASSGGTSGSYEQFF
TGTGCCAGCAGCGGCGGGACTAGCGGGAGTTATGAGCAGTTCTTC
>.|TRBV11-2|TRBJ2-7|many
CASSPRDTSYEQYF
TGTGCCAGCAGCCCCAGGGACACCTCCTACGAGCAGTACTTC
>.|TRBV13|TRBJ2-5|.
CASSSPGEEGRETQYF
TGTGCCAGCAGCTCCCCCGGGGAGGAGGGGAGAGAGACCCAGTACTTC
>TRBD1|TRBV7-3|TRBJ2-5|many
CASSQTGGVETQYF
TGTGCCAGCAGTCAGACAGGGGGCGTAGAGACCCAGTACTTC